The source of this TCR beta chain is a study of cytomegalovirus exposure and HLA in healthy donors. Study as a whole: An analysis done earlier identified 120 million or so unique TCR beta sequences from about 179 million T cells. Overall study results and limits: Whilst most TCR sequences proved rare, a subset of public TCRs occurred across many donors. A later analysis reportedly found fewer N-insertions in an Asian-associated ancestry cluster than the approximately 700-donor mean.

60 Vbeta and 13 Jbeta primers were used in PCR. Generated by immunoSEQ multiplex PCR, the TCRdb table keeps only in-frame clones and is missing some. The sample lists more than 150,000 clones, over 70% occurring once. The CDR3 runs to 14 residues. The germline V gene has CDR1 MNHEY and CDR2 SVGAGI. This clone was counted once. Its antigen is currently unknown. The material sequenced was PBMCs. This chain links TRBV6-5 with TRBJ2-5, with 10 bases identical to TRBD1. The end of the DNA is better explained by TRBJ2-7, so the J call may be wrong. The TCR originated in a middle-aged woman in good health and CMV-seropositive. The CDR3 is CARSGTGDEYEQYF. The CDR3 nucleotides are TGTGCCAGGTCCGGGACAGGGGATGAATACGAGCAGTACTTC.